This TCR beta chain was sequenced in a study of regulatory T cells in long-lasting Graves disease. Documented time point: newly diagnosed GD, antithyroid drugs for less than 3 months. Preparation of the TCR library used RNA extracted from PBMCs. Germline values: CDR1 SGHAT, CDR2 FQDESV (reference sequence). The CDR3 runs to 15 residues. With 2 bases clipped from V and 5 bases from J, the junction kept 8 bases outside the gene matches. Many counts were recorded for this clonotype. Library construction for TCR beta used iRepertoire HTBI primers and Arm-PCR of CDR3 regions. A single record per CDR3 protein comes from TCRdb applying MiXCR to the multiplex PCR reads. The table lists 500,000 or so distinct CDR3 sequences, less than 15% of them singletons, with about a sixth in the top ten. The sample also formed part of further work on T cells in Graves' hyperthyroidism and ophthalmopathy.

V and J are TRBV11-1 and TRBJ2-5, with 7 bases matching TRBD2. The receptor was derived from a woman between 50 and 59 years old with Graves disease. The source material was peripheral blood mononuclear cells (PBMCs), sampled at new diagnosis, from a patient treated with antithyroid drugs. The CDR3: CASSLLESGVETQYF. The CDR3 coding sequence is TGTGCCAGCAGCTTATTGGAGAGCGGGGTGGAGACCCAGTACTTC.